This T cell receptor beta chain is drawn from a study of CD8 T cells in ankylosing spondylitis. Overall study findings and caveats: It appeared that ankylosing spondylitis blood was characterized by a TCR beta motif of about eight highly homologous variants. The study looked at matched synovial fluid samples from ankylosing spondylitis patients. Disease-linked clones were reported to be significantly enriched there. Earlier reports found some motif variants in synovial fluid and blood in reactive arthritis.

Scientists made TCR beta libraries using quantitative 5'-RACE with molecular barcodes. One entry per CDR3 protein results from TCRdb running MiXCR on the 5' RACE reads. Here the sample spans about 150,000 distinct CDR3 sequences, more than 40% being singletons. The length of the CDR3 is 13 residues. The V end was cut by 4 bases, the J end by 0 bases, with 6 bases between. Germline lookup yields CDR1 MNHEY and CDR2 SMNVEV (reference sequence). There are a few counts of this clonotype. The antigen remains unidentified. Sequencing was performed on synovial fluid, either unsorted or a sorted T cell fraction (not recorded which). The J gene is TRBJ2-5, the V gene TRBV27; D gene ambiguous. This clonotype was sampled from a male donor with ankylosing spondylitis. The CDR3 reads CASSWDHQETQYF. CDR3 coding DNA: TGTGCCAGCAGTTGGGATCACCAAGAGACCCAGTACTTC.